This T cell receptor (beta chain) was retrieved from a study of cytomegalovirus exposure and HLA in healthy donors. In its sample, this clone was seen once. Its antigen is unknown. In the PCR, 60 Vbeta and 13 Jbeta primers were used. The table came from immunoSEQ multiplex PCR; TCRdb's copy has only in-frame clones and leaves some out. The table records about 160,000 clones, 73% of them present only once. The CDR3 loop spans 12 amino acids. Study-level findings and limits: Prediction of most subjects' HLA-A and HLA-B alleles by TCR beta sequences was reportedly accurate. An analysis was carried out at a later point. It showed that HLA-associated TCR beta chains were more clonally expanded than equally common non-associated chains.

What was sequenced was PBMCs. The rearrangement links TRBV12-1 to TRBJ2-1; the table calls TRBD2, which could not be checked here. TRBV12-1 is designated a pseudogene. The sequence came from a woman between 18 and 30 years old in good health and CMV-seronegative. This CDR3 reads CASSLPAEMQFF. Here the CDR3 DNA reads TGTGCCAGCAGCCTCCCTGCGGAAATGCAGTTCTTC.